Below, 21 T cell receptor beta chains from the same sample are listed, as sequenced in a study of circulating CD8 cells and anti-PD-1 response in melanoma. Using 15 ng of total RNA, TCR libraries were made with the QIAseq Immune Repertoire TCR panel. Each CDR3 protein is one row after TCRdb ran MiXCR on the reads. The data show roughly 320 distinct CDR3 sequences, with 8.4% seen just once and about 17% held by the top ten. Sorting of live CD3+CD8+TCRalphabeta+ cells by PD-1 and/or TIGIT gave four subsets. Sequenced material: CD8+ T cells from PBMCs, taken at baseline or after one month of anti-PD-1 therapy (not recorded which). Receptor source: a human donor with melanoma.

In this sample, this clonotype is medium-sized. This sequence joins TRBV20-1 and TRBJ2-5; D is ambiguous. V lost 2 bases, J lost 4 bases, and 20 bases lay in between. This CDR3 region has 16 residues. Germline V gene sequence: CDR1 DFQATT, CDR2 SNEGSKA (reference sequence). The CDR3 is CSARLSGPNGPETQYF. The CDR3 coding sequence is TGCAGTGCTAGACTCTCCGGACCGAATGGCCCAGAGACCCAGTACTTC.

By share, this clonotype counts as medium-sized (0.01 to 0.1%). This may be a read error: a much more frequent sequence differs by one nucleotide. The rearrangement uses TRBV5-4 and TRBJ2-3; 10 bases are a match to TRBD1. The CDR3 consists of 15 residues. Germline-derived CDR1 and CDR2 are SGHNT and YYREEE (reference sequence). This chain's CDR3 is CASSGGTGAIDTQCF. DNA of the CDR3: TGTGCCAGCAGCGGGGGGACAGGGGCTATAGATACGCAGTGTTTT. The full variable domain, rest sourced from reference TRBV5-4 and TRBJ2-3, is ETGVTQSPTHLIKTRGQQVTLRCSSQSGHNTVSWYQQALGQGPQFIFQYYREEENGRGNFPPRFSGLQFPNYSSELNVNALELDDSALYLCASSGGTGAIDTQCFGPGTRLTVL.

Judged by abundance, this clonotype is large. The chain joins TRBV29-1 to TRBJ2-7, with 9 bases aligning to TRBD1. V trimming: 7 bases; J trimming: 7 bases; junction bases outside the gene matches: 11. Germline V CDR1 and CDR2: SQVTM, ANQGSEA. The CDR3 length is 13 residues. The CDR3 nucleotides are TGCAGCGCCCGGGACAGGGATTATGGAGAGCAGTACTTC. Amino acid sequence: CSARDRDYGEQYF.

This chain connects TRBV6-4 to TRBJ2-5; TRBD1 matches 7 bases. The germline V gene has CDR1 MRHNA and CDR2 SNTAGT. The CDR3 has 18 residues. Unmatched junction bases numbered 14, after V lost 2 bases and J lost 2 bases. DNA of the CDR3: TGTGCCAGCAGTGACCTTAGGACAGGCATCTGCTTACAAGAGACCCAGTACTTC. The encoded protein is CASSDLRTGICLQETQYF.

The chain employs TRBV27 and TRBJ2-1; D remains unclear. This CDR3 has 12 residues. Germline V gene sequence: CDR1 MNHEY, CDR2 SMNVEV (reference sequence). The ends were cut back, 4 bases at V and 5 bases at J, with 6 bases in the middle. CDR3 protein: CASSSTDNEQFF. CDR3 in DNA: TGTGCCAGCAGTTCCACAGACAATGAGCAGTTCTTC.

By proportion, this clonotype is medium-sized. This likely comes from a read error, as the CDR3 has no conserved phenylalanine or tryptophan at its end. The chain has TRBV2 and TRBJ2-1, with 7 positions matching TRBD1. Germline V gene data show CDR1 as SNHLY and CDR2 as FYNNEI. V lost 5 bases and J lost 7; bases outside the gene matches: 8. The CDR3 has 14 residues. CDR3 sequence: CASSRDSSQNEQFS. The CDR3 DNA reads as TGTGCCAGCAGTCGGGACAGCTCCCAAAATGAGCAGTTCTCC.

Sample share makes this clonotype large. The J gene is TRBJ2-3, the V gene TRBV6-2 or TRBV6-3; D gene ambiguous. CDR3 length: 12 amino acids. CDR1 is MNHEY and CDR2 is SVGEGT in the germline V gene. The V gene lost 11 bases and the J gene lost 5 bases, with 14 bases spanning the gap. The DNA for the CDR3 is TGTGCCGCGACCGAACGCCTAGATACGCAGTATTTT. Protein product: CAATERLDTQYF.

This clonotype counts as large. The chain links TRBV10-3 to TRBJ2-7, with 11 bases that match TRBD1. The CDR3 extends over 15 amino acids. The V segment lost 4 bases and the J segment 4 bases; nucleotides outside the gene matches: 6. Germline V lookup: CDR1 ENHRY, CDR2 SYGVKD. Written as DNA, the CDR3 is TGTGCCATCAGTGGACCGGGACAGGGGGTATACGAGCAGTACTTC. It codes for CAISGPGQGVYEQYF.

Relative to its sample, this clonotype is large. The rearrangement uses TRBV2 and TRBJ1-1; possible D gene TRBD1, 5 bases. The germline V gene encodes CDR1 SNHLY and CDR2 FYNNEI. Between the trimmed V and J ends, which lost 3 bases and 3 bases, there was a span of 17 bases. The CDR3 runs 16 residues. CDR3 bases: TGTGCCAGCAGTGATAGTACCCAGGGATGGGACACTGAAGCTTTCTTT. This gives the protein CASSDSTQGWDTEAFF.

Comment on this clonotype: Only one base separates this from a far larger clonotype, so it likely reflects a read error. The chain joins TRBV19 to TRBJ2-7; D is perhaps TRBD1 or TRBD2 (7 bases each). The CDR3 sequence is 15 residues long. V lost 5 bases and J lost 7, with 21 bases in between. Germline lookup yields CDR1 LNHDA and CDR2 SQIVND (reference sequence). CDR3 DNA sequence: TGTGCCAGTAGTGCAGGGGGGGGCGCTTACAATGAGCAGTACTTC. Its protein product is CASSAGGGAYNEQYF.

This clonotype is large in the sample. The chain has TRBV7-9 and TRBJ1-2, with D maybe TRBD1 (5 bases). CDR1 and CDR2 from the germline V gene are SEHNR and FQNEAQ (reference sequence). The germline V and J ends were trimmed by 5 bases and 4 bases, with 17 bases remaining between them. The CDR3 is 15 residues long. The CDR3 nucleotides read TGTGCCAGCAGCCCCTGGGGGGGAAGTACCTATGGCTACACCTTC. As protein: CASSPWGGSTYGYTF.

By share, this clonotype counts as large. This chain joins TRBV5-5 and TRBJ2-3, with 9 bases aligning to TRBD2. The ends lost 2 bases at V and 5 bases at J; junction bases unmatched: 15. CDR3 size: 18 residues. Germline values: CDR1 SGHKS, CDR2 YYEKEE (reference sequence). CDR3 region: CASSLVERSGGRGDTQYF. The DNA for the CDR3 is TGTGCCAGCAGCTTAGTGGAGCGTAGCGGGGGACGGGGAGATACGCAGTATTTT.

V and J are TRBV20-1 and TRBJ2-2, with TRBD2 as a possible D gene (5 bases). The CDR3 is 12 amino acids. CDR1 and CDR2 (germline): DFQATT, SNEGSKA (reference sequence). The chain's CDR3 is CSLGVDTGELFF. The CDR3 DNA reads as TGCAGCCTCGGGGTAGACACCGGGGAGCTGTTTTTT.

This clonotype is judged large. J is TRBJ1-1 and V is TRBV27; TRBD1 aligns across 7 bases. Germline-derived CDR1 and CDR2 are MNHEY and SMNVEV (reference sequence). The CDR3 extends over 14 amino acids. Trimming took 0 bases from V and 7 from J; bases not matched to a gene: 5. The CDR3 nucleotides read TGTGCCAGCAGTTTATCGGGGGGGACAGATGAAGCTTTCTTT. Its protein is CASSLSGGTDEAFF.

Judged by abundance, this clonotype is medium-sized. The rearrangement links TRBV19 to TRBJ1-1; D is possibly TRBD1 (6 bases). V was cut by 3 bases and J by 6 bases, with 11 bases left in between. There are 13 residues in the CDR3. Germline CDR1 is LNHDA and CDR2 is SQIVND (reference sequence). CDR3 coding DNA: TGTGCCAGTAGTATTTGGGGACAACCTGAAGCTTTCTTT. Translating it yields CASSIWGQPEAFF.

This clonotype is deemed large. The J gene is TRBJ1-1, the V gene TRBV6-2 or TRBV6-3; maybe TRBD1 (5 bases). There are 14 residues in the CDR3. Germline V CDR1 and CDR2: MNHEY, SVGEGT. V lost 5 bases and J 2 bases, leaving 12 bases between the germline ends. CDR3 nucleotides: TGTGCCAGCAGTCGGGACGGGGGAAACACTGAAGCTTTCTTT. This translates into CASSRDGGNTEAFF.

By share of the sample, this clonotype is large. The genes are TRBV19 and TRBJ2-1; no definite D call. The CDR3 extends over 13 amino acids. Germline values: CDR1 LNHDA, CDR2 SQIVND (reference sequence). With 5 bases removed from V and 6 bases from J, the gap between germline ends came to 11 bases. Written as DNA, the CDR3 is TGTGCCAGTAGTGGAATCTGGGGCAATGAGCAGTTCTTC. It specifies CASSGIWGNEQFF.

By proportion, this clonotype is medium-sized (0.01 to 0.1%). The chain has TRBV20-1 and TRBJ2-3, with D perhaps matching TRBD2 (5 bases). This CDR3 spans 12 amino acids. Germline V gene data show CDR1 as DFQATT and CDR2 as SNEGSKA (reference sequence). The ends were cut back, 5 bases at V and 4 bases at J, with 10 bases in the middle. The CDR3 nucleotides are TGCAGTGCTCGCGGGCTGGCAGATACGCAGTATTTT. This sequence encodes CSARGLADTQYF.

Sample share makes this clonotype large. This chain connects TRBV2 to TRBJ1-2; maybe TRBD1 (6 bases). This CDR3 has 12 residues. Trimming shortened V by 4 bases and J by 6 bases, and 9 bases separated the two germline ends. The germline V gene has CDR1 SNHLY and CDR2 FYNNEI. The CDR3 sequence: CASSAAGDGYTF. CDR3 DNA: TGTGCCAGCAGTGCCGCAGGGGATGGCTACACCTTC.

As regards this clonotype: This clone may be a read error of a much larger clone one base away. Likely a read error: the CDR3 ends without its conserved phenylalanine or tryptophan. The DNA is left out, because the CDR3 cannot be placed on it with certainty; the CDR3 is given as TCRdb lists it. The V and J genes are TRBV7-2 and TRBJ1-2. The CDR3 numbers 14 amino acids, ends counted. Per germline, CDR1 SGHTA and CDR2 FQGNSA. CDR3 amino acids: CASSLGFTVYGYAY.

For this clonotype: Since a far larger clone is one base different, this is likely a read error. The CDR3 does not end in the conserved phenylalanine or tryptophan, so this is likely a read error. This chain joins TRBV5-5 and TRBJ2-5; 7 bases match TRBD1. Unmatched junction bases numbered 9, after V lost 2 bases and J lost 5 bases. CDR3 length: 15 amino acids. The germline gives CDR1 SGHKS, CDR2 YYEKEE (reference sequence). CDR3: CASSLDRAIHETQYY. The CDR3 DNA reads as TGTGCCAGCAGCTTAGACAGGGCCATCCACGAGACCCAGTACTAC.